The clone carrying this T cell receptor beta chain was counted a few times. The data were taken from a study of naive and memory T cell subsets. An oligonucleotide containing a UMI was ligated to the 3' end of TCR cDNA. The SP2 primer and nested alpha and beta constant region primers amplified ligated cDNA in four rounds. TCRdb called the 5' RACE reads again in MiXCR, with one record for every CDR3 protein. The data contain tens of thousands of distinct CDR3 sequences, over 3.5% of them singletons. The origin of this receptor is a female donor in good health.

This CDR3 reads CSVEAGTISGDTF. CDR3 DNA sequence: TGCAGCGTTGAAGCCGGGACAATTAGCGGCGACACCTTC. V gene TRBV29-1 combines with J gene TRBJ1-2; perhaps TRBD1 as D (6 bases). The ends were cut back, 1 base at V and 12 bases at J, with 18 bases in the middle. Germline CDR1 is SQVTM and CDR2 is ANQGSEA. There are 13 residues in the CDR3.